The 24 T cell receptor beta chains below come from one sample, sequenced in a study of post-analysis software for immune sequencing data. Study results and caveats: Among four or five TRBV segments more frequent in patients than controls were TRBV5-6, TRBV5-1 and TRBV20-1.

Sequencing libraries made from TCR beta cDNA carried unique molecular identifiers. TCRdb fed the PCR reads into MiXCR, producing one record per CDR3 protein. The repertoire holds approximately 180,000 distinct CDR3 sequences, with roughly 30% as singletons. Which antigens these TCRs recognize remains unknown. The source material was blood. The source is a girl aged 5-17 years with multiple sclerosis.

This clonotype has just a few counts. The chain's CDR3 is CASSSNLRGANTEAFF. For the CDR3, the DNA is TGTGCCAGCAGCTCAAATCTGCGGGGAGCAAACACTGAAGCTTTCTTT. The rearrangement links TRBV11-2 to TRBJ1-1; D call uncertain. Per germline, CDR1 SGHAT and CDR2 FQNNGV. This CDR3 spans 16 amino acids. V was cut by 4 bases and J by 2 bases, with 17 bases left in between.

V usage is TRBV12-3 or TRBV12-4 and J usage is TRBJ1-1; D not certain. V was cut by 1 base and J by 2 bases, with 11 bases left in between. The CDR3 consists of 15 residues. CDR3 protein: CASSLGGKGNTEAFF. CDR3 sequence (DNA): TGTGCCAGCAGTTTAGGAGGGAAGGGAAACACTGAAGCTTTCTTT.

As regards this clonotype: This may arise from a read error, as a much more abundant clone is one base away. The rearrangement joins TRBV13 to TRBJ2-7; TRBD1 matches at 12 bases. The CDR3 sequence is 15 residues long. Per the germline V gene, CDR1 is PRHDT and CDR2 is FYEKMQ (reference sequence). CDR3 in amino acids: CAGSLGQGAYYEQYF. DNA for the CDR3: TGTGCCGGCAGCTTGGGACAGGGGGCTTATTACGAGCAGTACTTC.

This clonotype was recorded at least ten times. J is TRBJ2-3 and V is TRBV15; D ambiguous. The CDR3 is made up of 14 amino acids. V lost 4 bases, J lost 2 bases, and 10 bases lay in between. Looked up from germline, CDR1 is LNHNV and CDR2 is YYDKDF (reference sequence). CDR3 sequence: CATSKSDFTDTQYF. DNA of the CDR3: TGTGCCACCAGCAAAAGCGACTTCACAGATACGCAGTATTTT.

The rearrangement joins TRBV20-1 to TRBJ1-1, with D perhaps TRBD1 (6 bases). This CDR3 spans 14 amino acids. Germline-derived CDR1 and CDR2 are DFQATT and SNEGSKA (reference sequence). V lost 0 bases to trimming and J lost 4 bases, with 12 bases between them. CDR3 sequence (DNA): TGCAGTGCTAGAGATCAAGGGGGGATCACTGAAGCTTTCTTT. It yields the protein CSARDQGGITEAFF.

Here the CDR3 DNA reads TGTGCCAGCAGTTACTCGACAGGCCTAAATCAGCCCCAGCATTTT. Its protein product is CASSYSTGLNQPQHF. The chain is built from TRBV6-2 or TRBV6-3 and TRBJ1-5, with a possible D match to TRBD1 (6 bases). V was cut by 0 bases and J by 4 bases, with 10 bases left in between. The germline CDR1 and CDR2 sequences are MNHEY and SVGEGT. CDR3 length: 15 residues.

This clonotype was picked up many times. The chain links TRBV6-5 to TRBJ2-3; D ambiguous. Germline CDR1 MNHEY, CDR2 SVGAGI. The CDR3 length is 15 residues. The ends were cut back, 5 bases at V and 0 bases at J, with 12 bases in the middle. CDR3 loop: CASSALGFSTDTQYF. For the CDR3, the DNA is TGTGCCAGCAGTGCCTTGGGCTTTAGCACAGATACGCAGTATTTT.

The chain is built from TRBV20-1 and TRBJ2-5; TRBD1 is a possible D gene (6 bases). The tail of the sequence fits TRBJ2-7 better, so the J call may be wrong. The V gene's germline CDR1 is DFQATT and CDR2 SNEGSKA (reference sequence). The CDR3 consists of 12 residues. CDR3 sequence: CSVGAGVYEQYF. The DNA for the CDR3 is TGCAGCGTTGGGGCAGGGGTCTACGAGCAGTACTTC.

For this clonotype: This could be a read error, since a much larger clone is one nucleotide away. The chain uses TRBV7-9 and TRBJ2-1; no reliable D call. The CDR3 runs 11 residues. V shed 5 bases and J shed 11 bases, with 10 bases lying between them. From germline, CDR1 is SEHNR and CDR2 FQNEAQ (reference sequence). The CDR3: CASSPGEKQFF. The DNA of the CDR3 is TGTGCCAGCAGCCCAGGCGAGAAGCAGTTCTTC. The full variable domain, rest sourced from reference TRBV7-9 and TRBJ2-1, is DTGVSQNPRHKITKRGQNVTFRCDPISEHNRLYWYRQTLGQGPEFLTYFQNEAQLEKSRLLSDRFSAERPKGSFSTLEIQRTEQGDSAMYLCASSPGEKQFFGPGTRLTVL.

In this sample, this clonotype turned up many times. The chain has TRBV12-3 or TRBV12-4 and TRBJ1-1; 12 bases line up with TRBD1. V shed 6 bases, J shed 4 bases, and the junction held 21 bases outside the gene matches. The CDR3 has 20 residues. The CDR3 bases are TGTGCCAGCAGCCGAAAAAACCTCCGGGACAGGGGGCGAGGGCGCACTGAAGCTTTCTTT. Translating it yields CASSRKNLRDRGRGRTEAFF.

This clonotype was counted between two and nine times. V gene TRBV7-6 combines with J gene TRBJ2-1, with TRBD2 matching 9 bases. After removal of 11 bases from V and 10 bases from J, the junction contained 9 bases not matched to a gene. In germline, CDR1 is SGHVS, CDR2 FNYEAQ. The CDR3 totals 12 residues. CDR3 sequence: CADRVAGDEQFF. The CDR3 nucleotides are TGTGCCGACAGGGTAGCGGGAGACGAGCAGTTCTTC. The full variable domain, in which reference TRBV7-6 and TRBJ2-1 provide the parts outside the CDR3, is GAGVSQSPRYKVTKRGQDVALRCDPISGHVSLYWYRQALGQGPEFLTYFNYEAQQDKSGLPNDRFSAERPEGSISTLTIQRTEQRDSAMYRCADRVAGDEQFFGPGTRLTVL.

This clonotype was observed at least ten times. At one of its ends the junction is not consistent with the germline gene, which may arise from a read error. The chain joins TRBV28 to TRBJ2-1; D might be TRBD2 (5 bases). CDR3 length: 15 residues. Germline V gene lookup returns CDR1 MDHEN and CDR2 SYDVKM. The CDR3 nucleotides read TGCGCCAGCAGCTTAGCAGGAGGTTCCTACAATGAGCAGTTCTTC. This gives the protein CASSLAGGSYNEQFF.

Concerning this clonotype itself: One junction end does not reproduce the germline sequence, and a read error may be involved. The rearrangement links TRBV5-1 to TRBJ2-6; TRBD1 matches at 7 bases. The CDR3 contains 15 residues. The germline V gene has CDR1 SGHRS and CDR2 YFSETQ. CDR3 in amino acids: CASSLTGAGADVLTF. The DNA for the CDR3 is TGCGCCAGCAGCTTGACAGGGGCCGGGGCCGACGTCCTGACTTTC.

Concerning this clonotype itself: Since a much larger clone is just one base distant, this may be a read error. This chain joins TRBV5-1 and TRBJ1-2; TRBD1 agrees at 8 bases. The CDR3 is 14 residues long. The germline gives CDR1 SGHRS, CDR2 YFSETQ. CDR3 loop: CVSSFMGQDYGYTF. The DNA of the CDR3 is TGCGTCAGCAGCTTTATGGGACAGGACTATGGCTACACCTTC.

The chain links TRBV27 to TRBJ1-5; D may be TRBD1 (5 bases). V lost 4 bases and J 3 bases, leaving 13 bases between the germline ends. The CDR3 is 15 residues long. Germline loops: CDR1 MNHEY, CDR2 SMNVEV (reference sequence). This CDR3 is CASSSLGDLNQPQHF. The CDR3 DNA follows: TGTGCCAGCAGTTCTTTAGGGGACCTCAATCAGCCCCAGCATTTT.

Of note for this clonotype: A much larger clone lies a single base off, so this may be a read error. The CDR3 loop is CSVIYWDSGSHEQCF. The CDR3 bases are TGCAGCGTTATCTACTGGGACTCAGGAAGCCACGAGCAGTGCTTC. The V and J genes are TRBV29-1 and TRBJ2-7, with D possibly TRBD2 on 6 matching bases. Germline CDR1 and CDR2: SQVTM and ANQGSEA. The CDR3 is 15 residues long.

As concerns this clonotype: An end of the junction differs from the germline gene, which may be a read error. The rearrangement joins TRBV5-7 to TRBJ2-7; 7 positions match TRBD1. The assigned J gene may be wrong: the sequence end matches TRBJ2-5 better. TRBV5-7 is noted as an ORF with a role that remains uncertain. CDR3 size: 16 residues. CDR3 DNA: TGTGCCGGCAGCGCCGAAGGGACAGTGGGGTCAGAGACCCAGTACTTC. As protein: CAGSAEGTVGSETQYF.

This clonotype was found many times. The J gene is TRBJ2-7, the V gene TRBV28; D unclear. The CDR3 spans 13 residues. The V end was cut by 1 base, the J end by 1 base, with 5 bases between. The germline V gene encodes CDR1 MDHEN and CDR2 SYDVKM. The CDR3 spells CASSLLQSYEQYF. In DNA form, the CDR3 reads TGTGCCAGCAGTTTATTGCAGTCCTACGAGCAGTACTTC.

This clonotype was recorded at least ten times. This rearrangement joins TRBV11-2 to TRBJ2-1, with D possibly TRBD2 on 6 matching bases. V was cut by 5 bases and J by 0 bases, with 8 bases left in between. The V gene's germline CDR1 is SGHAT and CDR2 FQNNGV. This CDR3 has 14 residues. The CDR3 is CASSPGLSYNEQFF. CDR3 DNA: TGTGCCAGCAGCCCGGGACTCTCCTACAATGAGCAGTTCTTC.

The chain is built from TRBV2 and TRBJ1-4; no firm D call. This CDR3 is built from 14 residues. The V end was cut by 5 bases, the J end by 5 bases, with 12 bases between. CDR1 and CDR2 (germline): SNHLY, FYNNEI. The CDR3, as DNA: TGTGCCAGCAGTCTAGGAGCAAAGAATGAAAAACTGTTTTTT. This sequence encodes CASSLGAKNEKLFF.

The chain carries TRBV6-2 or TRBV6-3 and TRBJ2-7; D is ambiguous. This CDR3 has 15 amino acids. V shed 2 bases and J shed 0 bases, with 11 bases lying between them. The germline V gene has CDR1 MNHEY and CDR2 SVGEGT. CDR3 nucleotide sequence: TGTGCCAGCAGTTACCAGCTGGCCTCCTCCTACGAGCAGTACTTC. Its translation: CASSYQLASSYEQYF.

For this clonotype: Compared with germline, one end of the junction differs, possibly owing to a read error. The genes are TRBV12-3 or TRBV12-4 and TRBJ2-5; D not certain. CDR3 size: 13 residues. The CDR3: CATSLATEEAQYF. CDR3 DNA sequence: TGTGCCACGTCGTTGGCGACGGAAGAGGCCCAGTACTTC.

This clonotype showed up just a few times. Sequence at one end of the junction differs from germline and may be a read error. This chain links TRBV28 with TRBJ2-1; D is perhaps TRBD1 (6 bases). CDR3 size: 14 residues. Per the germline V gene, CDR1 is MDHEN and CDR2 is SYDVKM. In nucleotides, the CDR3 is TGTGCCAACAGTTTGGGGGCGGATTACAATGAGCGGTTCTTC. Its protein is CANSLGADYNERFF.

The sample holds a few counts of this clonotype. This chain joins TRBV12-3 or TRBV12-4 and TRBJ1-5; no firm D call. V lost 6 bases and J 2 bases, leaving 8 bases between the germline ends. This CDR3 contains 13 residues. The CDR3 protein is CASRADGNQPQHF. CDR3 nucleotide sequence: TGTGCCAGCAGGGCGGATGGCAATCAGCCCCAGCATTTT.